This record covers a single T cell receptor (beta chain). Its binding antigen is unknown. Within one base of it there is no much larger clone, and no base qualities were kept. This entry belongs to a study of cytomegalovirus exposure and HLA in healthy donors (dated by TCRdb to the late 2010s). For context, the study as a whole: According to an earlier analysis of a few hundred of the donors, 200 million or so T cells yielded roughly 110 million unique TCR beta sequences and more than 250 Gb of sequence data. About 280 gigabases of sequencing data and approximately 92 million unique TCR sequences made up an early release that covered 500 to 650 HLA-typed donors. Among the roughly 400 genotyped donors, 75% to 90% belonged to the genetic ancestry cluster associated with self-reported Caucasian donors. The study aimed to test whether cataloging public T cell receptors could reveal signatures of past pathogen exposure. The study used immunosequencing to profile the T cell repertoires of more than 650 subjects and linked those repertoires to cytomegalovirus serostatus. Along with the approximately 620-subject first cohort, a separate validation cohort of 120 different subjects was used. The study combined high-throughput TCR immunosequencing, statistical association of individual TCRs with disease status, and machine learning to predict cytomegalovirus infection status. In a later analysis, previously published TCR beta repertoires from more than 500 donors were re-analyzed and high-resolution HLA genotyping was added so that TCR occurrence patterns could be studied. Rather than using new phenotypic data, the later analysis identified candidate immune exposures from TCR beta sequences and from how often those sequences occurred across donors. In an earlier analysis of a few hundred of the donors, high-throughput TCR beta sequencing was used to judge whether each TCR beta V gene segment behaved as functional or pseudogenic. Donor age, sex, ethnicity and CMV serostatus were compiled together with the repertoire data. Genome-wide SNP genotypes for about three fifths of the 666 donors were used in a later genetic analysis, which treated that subset as a discovery cohort. All discovery cohort repertoires had been generated on a single sequencing platform. HLA typing covered class I and class II loci at four-digit resolution. The number of donors typed differed by locus, with 629-630 for A, B, C, DRB1 and DQB1, over 500 for DQA1, 600 to 610 for DPA1, and over 400 for DPB1. Because of strong linkage in the cohort, roughly five DR-DQ haplotypes were treated as single units for association and clustering. On average, 235,054 unique TCR beta nucleotide sequences were sequenced per donor among fewer than 500 genotyped donors of the cohort, with roughly a sixth of those sequences being non-productive.

The CDR1 and CDR2 encoded by the germline V gene (reference sequence) are LNHDA and SQIVND. There are 18 amino acids in the CDR3, from cysteine to phenylalanine inclusive. Only the CDR3 portion is preserved as DNA: 54 bases, with reading frame beginning at the first base. V and J lose 3 bases and 0 bases, and a span of 20 bases separates them. Study-wide conclusions, independent of this receptor: In a later analysis, HLA-associated TCR beta chains showed more clonal expansion and lower generation probabilities than non-associated chains that were equally common. The classifier was reported to diagnose cytomegalovirus status with high specificity and sensitivity in both the original cohort and the validation cohort. In vitro tests confirmed that a few of the cytomegalovirus-associated TCR beta chains recognize cytomegalovirus antigens. At a false discovery rate of 0.05, a later analysis linked around 15,000 TCR beta sequences to specific HLA alleles. Because HLA typing was missing for some donors at each locus, association tests included only the typed subset. In a later analysis, several top co-occurrence clusters were reported to appear linked to parvovirus B19, influenza, CMV and Epstein-Barr virus. The only immune exposure information available for the cohort was CMV serostatus. In this cohort, only TCR beta chains were sequenced, and detectable features were limited by the absence of alpha or paired-chain data. Because counts were too low, seventeen rarely observed V segments, including chromosome 9 orphons, were left out of the earlier analysis of roughly 600 of the donors. Strong co-occurrence of HLA alleles, especially DR and DQ, made assigning TCR associations to individual alleles difficult. Because the 87-base-pair reads could not distinguish some IMGT-functional V segments, including TRBV6-2 and TRBV6-3, those segments were excluded. Most CMV-associated TCR beta chains appeared to be HLA-restricted in a later analysis, and the HLA associations seemed to be driven largely by CMV exposure. According to the authors, the approach could potentially be generalized to other disease states and immunological phenotypes. The presence/absence analyses assumed that sequencing depth was roughly uniform across donors, and that assumption may not be true. The study gave a list of roughly 150 TCR beta chains associated with cytomegalovirus. A further reported finding was that TCR beta sequences accurately predicted the HLA-A and HLA-B alleles for most subjects in the first cohort. In a later genetic analysis, a missense DCLRE1C variant was associated with V-gene and J-gene trimming of TCR beta chains, and the association was replicated in an independent cohort. Broadly in line with IMGT annotations, most TCR beta V segments showed up in productive rearrangements about 87% or about 30% of the time in an earlier analysis of approximately 600 of the donors. Compared with the roughly 670-donor mean, donors in an Asian-associated ancestry cluster had fewer N-insertions in productive TCRs, according to a later genetic analysis. A cluster of highly shared sequence variants was judged likely to be a technical artifact of the sequencing pipeline. Most TCR sequences were seen in very few donors, while some public TCRs were found in many individuals. Linkage disequilibrium might explain the correlated functional status among segregating V segments, but an unknown experimental factor could not be ruled out. In a later analysis, the rate of TCR association differed among HLA loci, with DRB1 alleles having the most associated TCRs and HLA-C alleles having the fewest.

The cohort was made up of 666 healthy bone marrow donors. At the time of sampling, every cohort member was nominally healthy, though immune exposures that went unrecorded were likely present. The donor tested CMV seronegative, placing the donor among the 350 to 400 seronegative members of the cohort. Each donor provided a peripheral blood sample, and peripheral blood mononuclear cells were used for TCR beta sequencing. Genomic DNA extraction from the blood cell samples was performed with the Qiagen DNeasy Blood Extraction Kit. Libraries were made using the immunoSEQ multiplex PCR assay. For the multiplex PCR, a mixture combining 60 forward primers for TCR Vbeta segments and 13 reverse primers for TCR Jbeta segments was used. Amplification of the CDR3 region of rearranged TCR beta genes was performed with a multiplex PCR assay on genomic DNA. The Illumina HiSeq System was used to sequence the amplified TCR beta libraries as 87-base-pair reads. The published analysis was carried out like this. A later analysis tallied tens of millions of unique TCR beta chains across the 666 repertoires, and about 12 million of those chains were shared by two or more donors. Raw reads were error-corrected and collapsed into unique sequences by a nearest-neighbor algorithm in which closely related sequences were merged to remove PCR and sequencing errors. To assign V, D and J gene segments, CDR3 sequences were aligned to IMGT reference sequences. For a sequence to be retained, at least a six-nucleotide match to both a V gene segment and a J gene segment was required. Rearrangements were classified as productive when the CDR3 lacked stop codons and remained in frame with V and J, and all other rearrangements were classified as non-productive. CDR3 was defined by IMGT convention, running from the second conserved V-encoded cysteine to the conserved J-encoded phenylalanine. The earlier analysis of about 590 of the donors excluded sequences that lacked an unambiguous match to a single V gene segment. In an earlier analysis of 587 of the donors, V segments were called functional above 56.7% productive rearrangements and were called segregating when the between-donor standard deviation exceeded 5%. To diagnose cytomegalovirus status from the catalog of TCR beta chain sequences, a statistical classification framework was built. In a later analysis, TCR nucleotide sequences were compared against IMGT/GENE-DB human TR gene sequences so that V and J genes could be assigned. Using the TCRdist pipeline, a later analysis assigned CDR3 sequences along with most-parsimonious VDJ recombination scenarios. In a later analysis, each TCR beta chain was defined by its CDR3 amino acid sequence together with its V-gene family, and reads without a unique V-gene family were excluded. As a way to deal with suspected cross-contamination and a sequencing artifact, a later analysis dropped approximately 590 nucleotide sequences that were highly shared and had low generation probability. In a later analysis, a clonal expansion index for each public chain was calculated from normalized within-repertoire ranks of inferred template counts. In a later analysis, generation probabilities were computed using a VDJ recombination model fitted to out-of-frame rearrangements, and the results were checked against IGoR. In a later analysis, hypergeometric tests were used to score TCR-TCR, TCR-HLA and TCR-CMV co-occurrence, with a repertoire-size bias correction applied to TCR pairs. False discovery rates were estimated in a later analysis by permuting HLA or CMV assignments 20 times. In a later analysis, co-occurring TCRs were grouped using DBSCAN, with TCRdist sequence similarity added in when clustering inside HLA-allele-positive subsets. Co-occurrence clustering excluded repertoires with fewer than 30,000 or more than 120,000 public chains, plus five with anomalous nucleotide sharing. TCRdb stores this immuneACCESS table with in-frame sequences only. Part of the clones is absent; in the studies checked, under half of the shortfall reflects unresolved V genes, and no reason is known for the rest. The DNA gave D and trimming, while V, J and clone size come from that table. Recorded for this sample are 150,000 to 200,000 clones; approximately 80% of them occurred a single time. Of the sample, under 2.5% falls within the top ten clones.

This sequence was found in a man aged 55 to 70 in good health and CMV-seronegative. This chain is built from TRBV19 and TRBJ1-1; no D gene can be assigned with confidence. Sequencing input: PBMCs. The nucleotide sequence is given as TGTGCCAGTAGTATTCTTTCTCCGCTCGGGAATCTGAACACTGAAGCTTTCTTT. Its protein is CASSILSPLGNLNTEAFF.